The 4 T cell receptor beta chains reported below all come from one sample, sequenced in a study of blood T cells in healthy people across ages. Alongside a J-beta primer mix, a sample-barcoded 5' primer served in a second PCR lasting about 7 to 11 cycles. TCRdb reanalysed the 5' RACE reads using MiXCR and keeps one entry per CDR3 protein. The sample lists about 930,000 distinct CDR3 sequences; 25% to 35% were seen once. The sample was also linked to a second study, of T cells of mothers and their children.

Sequenced input: blood. Receptors originate from a woman aged 35 to 49 in good health.

On this clonotype: It may be a read error: a sequence one base away is much more abundant. The genes are TRBV5-1 and TRBJ2-5, with D tentatively TRBD1 (7 bases). V was cut by 4 bases and J by 11 bases, with 24 bases left in between. CDR3 length equals 15 residues. The germline V gene encodes CDR1 SGHRS and CDR2 YFSETQ. This CDR3 is CASSRDTPTRGEQYF. The CDR3 region has the DNA TGCGCCAGCAGCCGGGACACACCAACCAGGGGGGAGCAGTACTTC.

This chain uses TRBV5-1 with TRBJ1-1; D gene unclear. The ends were cut back, 4 bases at V and 1 base at J, with 11 bases in the middle. CDR3 size: 14 residues. Germline-derived CDR1 and CDR2 are SGHRS and YFSETQ. Here the CDR3 reads CASSRTRQNTEAFF. The DNA of the CDR3 is TGCGCCAGCAGCAGAACCCGACAGAACACTGAAGCTTTCTTT. Full variable domain (remainder filled in from reference TRBV5-1 and TRBJ1-1): KAGVTQTPRYLIKTRGQQVTLSCSPISGHRSVSWYQQTPGQGLQFLFEYFSETQRNKGNFPGRFSGRQFSNSRSEMNVSTLELGDSALYLCASSRTRQNTEAFFGQGTRLTVV.

This clonotype was detected many times. This chain uses TRBV15 with TRBJ2-7, with TRBD2 as a possible D gene (6 bases). The CDR3 is 14 residues long. Looked up from germline, CDR1 is LNHNV and CDR2 is YYDKDF (reference sequence). V was shortened by 5 bases and J by 2 bases, with 13 bases between the two germline ends. The CDR3 loop is CATSWRDGPYEQYF. As DNA, the CDR3 is TGTGCCACCAGCTGGAGGGACGGACCCTACGAGCAGTACTTC.

The chain employs TRBV29-1 and TRBJ1-3; D not resolved. The CDR3 totals 11 residues. Trimming cost V 7 bases and J 4 bases, with 8 bases left between them. Germline CDR1 and CDR2: SQVTM and ANQGSEA. DNA of the CDR3: TGCAGCGGAACCGAAGGAAACACCATATATTTT. It codes for CSGTEGNTIYF.